A selection of T cell receptor beta chains follows, all from one sample in a study of T cell responses to AZD1222 COVID-19 vaccine. Here immunoSEQ multiplex PCR was the method, and the copy in TCRdb shows in-frame clones only, minus some. The sample consists of roughly 110,000 clones, approximately 86% of them appearing once. Sample: peripheral blood, taken on day 0 of AZD1222 vaccination. Receptors were obtained from an adult in good health. Each CDR3 is given with its conserved first and last residue. Fields, in order: CDR3 protein, CDR3 DNA, V gene, J gene, clone size, D gene. D genes are given only for firm matches. Part of the rows lack a size; the others show once, few, many or a class for expanded clones.

CASSVSAGPNTGELFF	TGTGCCAGCAGCGTGAGCGCAGGACCAAACACCGGGGAGCTGTTTTTT	TRBV9	TRBJ2-2	NA	NA
CASSPRTEAFF	TGTGCCAGCAGCCCTCGTACTGAAGCTTTCTTT	TRBV7-9	TRBJ1-1	few	NA
CASSILAGGPYNEQFF	TGTGCCAGTAGTATTCTAGCGGGGGGCCCCTACAATGAGCAGTTCTTC	TRBV19	TRBJ2-1	NA	TRBD2
CASSLRGSNTEAFF	TGTGCCAGCAGCCTGCGGGGTTCGAACACTGAAGCTTTCTTT	TRBV9	TRBJ1-1	NA	NA
CASSDGGLAPLHF	TGTGCCAGCAGCGACGGGGGTTTAGCTCCCCTCCACTTT	TRBV9	TRBJ1-6	NA	NA
CASSGSTGLNTEAFF	TGTGCCAGCAGTGGTTCGACAGGACTGAACACTGAAGCTTTCTTT	TRBV2	TRBJ1-1	NA	NA
CASSLLAGEIGELFF	TGTGCCAGCAGCCTCCTAGCGGGAGAGATCGGGGAGCTGTTTTTT	TRBV6-5	TRBJ2-2	NA	TRBD2
CASSLNAASYSGNTIYF	TGTGCCAGCAGCTTAAACGCGGCCAGTTATTCTGGAAACACCATATATTTT	TRBV7-3	TRBJ1-3	NA	NA
CASSLATGPYGYTF	TGTGCCAGCAGCTTAGCCACAGGGCCCTATGGCTACACCTTC	TRBV7-2	TRBJ1-2	NA	NA
CSVYREEDNEQFF	TGCAGCGTTTACAGGGAGGAGGACAATGAGCAGTTCTTC	TRBV29-1	TRBJ2-1	NA	NA
CASSYVSNQPQHF	TGTGCCAGCAGTTACGTGAGCAATCAGCCCCAGCATTTT	TRBV6-5	TRBJ1-5	NA	NA
CASSLEVRTYEKLFF	TGTGCCAGCAGCTTAGAAGTCAGGACCTATGAAAAACTGTTTTTT	TRBV7-2	TRBJ1-4	NA	NA
CASSLASDSRYEQYF	TGTGCCAGCAGCTTAGCTTCGGACAGTCGATACGAGCAGTACTTC	TRBV7-8	TRBJ2-7	NA	NA
CASTPWADIMNTEAFF	TGTGCCAGCACCCCTTGGGCAGATATAATGAACACTGAAGCTTTCTTT	TRBV7-9	TRBJ1-1	NA	NA
CASSPGTVGYTF	TGTGCCAGTAGTCCAGGGACAGTTGGCTACACCTTC	TRBV19	TRBJ1-2	few	TRBD1
CASSLAQIAGVADTQYF	TGTGCCAGCAGCTTAGCCCAGATAGCGGGAGTTGCAGATACGCAGTATTTT	TRBV7-2	TRBJ2-3	NA	TRBD2
CASSPILARGSDTQYF	TGTGCCAGCTCACCTATACTAGCCCGGGGGTCAGATACGCAGTATTTT	TRBV18	TRBJ2-3	NA	NA
CASGLGLRAQETQYF	TGTGCTAGTGGTTTGGGATTAAGAGCCCAAGAGACCCAGTACTTC	TRBV12-5	TRBJ2-5	NA	NA
CASSGDLDRRHAEQYF	TGTGCCAGCAGCGGAGATCTGGACAGGCGACATGCCGAGCAGTACTTC	TRBV7-2	TRBJ2-7	NA	TRBD1
CASSLGNTEAFF	TGTGCCAGCAGCTTAGGGAACACTGAAGCTTTCTTT	TRBV13	TRBJ1-1	few	NA
CSVVPTVFTEAFF	TGCAGCGTTGTACCGACAGTGTTCACTGAAGCTTTCTTT	TRBV29-1	TRBJ1-1	NA	NA
CAWSVVAWNTEAFF	TGTGCCTGGAGTGTAGTCGCTTGGAACACTGAAGCTTTCTTT	TRBV30	TRBJ1-1	once	NA
CASADSASGGTGELFF	TGTGCCAGCGCTGACTCGGCTAGCGGGGGCACCGGGGAGCTGTTTTTT	TRBV21-1	TRBJ2-2	NA	NA
CASTRLMSNQPQHF	TGTGCCAGCACCCGATTAATGAGCAATCAGCCCCAGCATTTT	TRBV28	TRBJ1-5	NA	NA
CASSPKTQGSEQFF	TGTGCCAGCTCACCAAAAACCCAGGGGAGTGAGCAGTTCTTC	TRBV18	TRBJ2-1	NA	NA
CASGLPRGGRGETQYF	TGTGCTAGTGGTCTCCCCCGCGGGGGCCGGGGAGAGACCCAGTACTTC	TRBV12-5	TRBJ2-5	NA	NA
CASSRQVTEKLFF	TGTGCCAGTAGCCGACAGGTCACCGAAAAACTGTTTTTT	TRBV19	TRBJ1-4	NA	NA
CASSTGTGGINQPQHF	TGCGCCAGCAGCACTGGGACAGGGGGCATCAATCAGCCCCAGCATTTT	TRBV5-1	TRBJ1-5	NA	TRBD1
CASSVDRVGGYTF	TGTGCCAGCAGCGTTGACAGGGTGGGTGGCTACACCTTC	TRBV28	TRBJ1-2	NA	TRBD1